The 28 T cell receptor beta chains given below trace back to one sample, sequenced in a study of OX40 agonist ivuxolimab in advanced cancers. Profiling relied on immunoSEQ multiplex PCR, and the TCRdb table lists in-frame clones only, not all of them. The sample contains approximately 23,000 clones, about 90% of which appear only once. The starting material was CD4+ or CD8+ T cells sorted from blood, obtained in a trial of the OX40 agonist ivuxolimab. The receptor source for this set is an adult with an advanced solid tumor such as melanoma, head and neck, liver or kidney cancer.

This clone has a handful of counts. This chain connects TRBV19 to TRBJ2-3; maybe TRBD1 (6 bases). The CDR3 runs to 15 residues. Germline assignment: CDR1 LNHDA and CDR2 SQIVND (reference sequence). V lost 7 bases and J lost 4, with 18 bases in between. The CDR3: CASTPDRSRADTQYF. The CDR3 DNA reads TGTGCCAGTACTCCTGACAGGAGCAGGGCAGATACGCAGTATTTT.

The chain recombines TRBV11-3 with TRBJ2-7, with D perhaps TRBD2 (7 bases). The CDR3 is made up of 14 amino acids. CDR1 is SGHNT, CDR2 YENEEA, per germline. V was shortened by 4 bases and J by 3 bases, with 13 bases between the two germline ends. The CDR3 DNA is TGTGCCAGCAGCTGGGGGGGCCGACTCTACGAGCAGTACTTC. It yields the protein CASSWGGRLYEQYF. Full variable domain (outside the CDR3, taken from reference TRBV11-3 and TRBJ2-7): EAGVVQSPRYKIIEKKQPVAFWCNPISGHNTLYWYLQNLGQGPELLIRYENEEAVDDSQLPKDRFSAERLKGVDSTLKIQPAELGDSAVYLCASSWGGRLYEQYFGPGTRLTVT.

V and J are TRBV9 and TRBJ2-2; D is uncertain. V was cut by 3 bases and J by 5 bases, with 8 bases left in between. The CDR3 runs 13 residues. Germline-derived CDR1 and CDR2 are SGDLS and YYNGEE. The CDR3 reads CASSADPTGELFF. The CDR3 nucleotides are TGTGCCAGCAGCGCTGATCCGACCGGGGAGCTGTTTTTT. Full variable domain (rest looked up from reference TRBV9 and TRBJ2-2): DSGVTQTPKHLITATGQRVTLRCSPRSGDLSVYWYQQSLDQGLQFLIQYYNGEERAKGNILERFSAQQFPDLHSELNLSSLELGDSALYFCASSADPTGELFFGEGSRLTVL.

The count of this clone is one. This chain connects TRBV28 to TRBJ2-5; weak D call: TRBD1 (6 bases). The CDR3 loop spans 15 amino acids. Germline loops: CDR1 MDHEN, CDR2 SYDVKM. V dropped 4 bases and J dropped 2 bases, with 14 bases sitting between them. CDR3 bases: TGTGCCAGCAGTTCCCCCGGGACACATCAAGAGACCCAGTACTTC. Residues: CASSSPGTHQETQYF. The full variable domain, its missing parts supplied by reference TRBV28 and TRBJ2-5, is DVKVTQSSRYLVKRTGEKVFLECVQDMDHENMFWYRQDPGLGLRLIYFSYDVKMKEKGDIPEGYSVSREKKERFSLILESASTNQTSMYLCASSSPGTHQETQYFGPGTRLLVL.

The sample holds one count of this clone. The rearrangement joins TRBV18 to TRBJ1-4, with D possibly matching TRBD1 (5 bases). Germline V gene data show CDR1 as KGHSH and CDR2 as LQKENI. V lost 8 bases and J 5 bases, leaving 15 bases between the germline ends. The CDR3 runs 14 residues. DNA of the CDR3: TGTGCCAGCGCCGGGGGACGGGGAAATGAAAAACTGTTTTTT. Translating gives CASAGGRGNEKLFF.

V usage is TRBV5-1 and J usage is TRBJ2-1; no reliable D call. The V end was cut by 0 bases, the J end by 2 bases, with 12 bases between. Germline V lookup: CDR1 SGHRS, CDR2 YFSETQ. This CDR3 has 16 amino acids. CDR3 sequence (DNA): TGCGCCAGCAGCTTGGGTGGTAGCCACCCCTACAATGAGCAGTTCTTC. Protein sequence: CASSLGGSHPYNEQFF.

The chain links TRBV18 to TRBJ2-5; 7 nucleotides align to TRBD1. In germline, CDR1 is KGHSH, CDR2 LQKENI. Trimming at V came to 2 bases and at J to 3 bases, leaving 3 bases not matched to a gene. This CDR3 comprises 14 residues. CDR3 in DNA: TGTGCCAGCTCACCATACACAGGGGAAGAGACCCAGTACTTC. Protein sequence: CASSPYTGEETQYF.

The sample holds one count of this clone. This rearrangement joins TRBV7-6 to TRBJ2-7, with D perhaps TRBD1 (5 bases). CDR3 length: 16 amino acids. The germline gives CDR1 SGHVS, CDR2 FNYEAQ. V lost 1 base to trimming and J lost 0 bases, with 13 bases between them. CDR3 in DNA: TGTGCCAGCAGCTTAGGGCAGGGATTAAGCTCCTACGAGCAGTACTTC. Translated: CASSLGQGLSSYEQYF.

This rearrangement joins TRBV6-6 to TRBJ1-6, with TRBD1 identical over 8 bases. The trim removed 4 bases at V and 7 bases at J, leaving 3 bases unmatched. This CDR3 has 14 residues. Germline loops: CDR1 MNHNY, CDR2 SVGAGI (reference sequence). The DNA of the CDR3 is TGTGCCAGCAGTTTGGGGACAGGAAATTCACCCCTCCACTTT. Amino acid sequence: CASSLGTGNSPLHF.

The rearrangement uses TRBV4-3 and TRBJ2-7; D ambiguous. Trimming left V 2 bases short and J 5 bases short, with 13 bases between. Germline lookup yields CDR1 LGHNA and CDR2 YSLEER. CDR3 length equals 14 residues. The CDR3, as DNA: TGCGCCAGCAGCCAATTTCGGAGCACCCACGAGCAGTACTTC. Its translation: CASSQFRSTHEQYF.

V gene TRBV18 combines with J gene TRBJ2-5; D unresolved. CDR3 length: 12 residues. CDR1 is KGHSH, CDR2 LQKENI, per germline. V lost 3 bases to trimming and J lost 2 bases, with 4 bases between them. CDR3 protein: CASSPSQETQYF. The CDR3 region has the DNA TGTGCCAGCTCACCCTCACAAGAGACCCAGTACTTC.

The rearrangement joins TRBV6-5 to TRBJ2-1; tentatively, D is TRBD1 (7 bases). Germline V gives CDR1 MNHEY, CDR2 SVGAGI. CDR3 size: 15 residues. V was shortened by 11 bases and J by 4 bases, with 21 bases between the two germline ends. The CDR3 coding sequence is TGTGCCCTCAGTGGCGCGCAGGGGGGTTACAATGAGCAGTTCTTC. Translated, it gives CALSGAQGGYNEQFF.

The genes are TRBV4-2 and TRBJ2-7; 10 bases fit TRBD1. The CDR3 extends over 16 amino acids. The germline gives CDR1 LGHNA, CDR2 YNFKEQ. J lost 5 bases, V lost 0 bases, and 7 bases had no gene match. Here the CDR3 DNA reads TGTGCCAGCAGCCAAGACAGGACAGGGGGTTGGAACGAGCAGTACTTC. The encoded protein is CASSQDRTGGWNEQYF.

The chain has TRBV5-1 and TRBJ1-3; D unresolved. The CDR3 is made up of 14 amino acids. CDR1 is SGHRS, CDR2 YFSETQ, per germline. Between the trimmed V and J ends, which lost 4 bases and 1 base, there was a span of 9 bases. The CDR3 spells CASSRETSGNTIYF. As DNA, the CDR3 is TGCGCCAGCAGCCGAGAGACATCTGGAAACACCATATATTTT.

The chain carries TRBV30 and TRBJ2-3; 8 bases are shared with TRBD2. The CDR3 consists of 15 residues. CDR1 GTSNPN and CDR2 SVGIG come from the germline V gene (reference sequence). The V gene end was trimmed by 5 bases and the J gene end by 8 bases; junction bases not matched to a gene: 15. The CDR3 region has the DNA TGTGCCTGGGATCCCCAGCGGGGGCAAGGAGGTACGCAGTATTTT. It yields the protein CAWDPQRGQGGTQYF.

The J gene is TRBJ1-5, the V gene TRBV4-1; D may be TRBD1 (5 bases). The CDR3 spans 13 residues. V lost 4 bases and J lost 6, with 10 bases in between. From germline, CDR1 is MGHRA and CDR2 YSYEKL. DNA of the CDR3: TGCGCCAGCAGCCCCCTCGGGGGTCAGCCCCAGCATTTT. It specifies CASSPLGGQPQHF.

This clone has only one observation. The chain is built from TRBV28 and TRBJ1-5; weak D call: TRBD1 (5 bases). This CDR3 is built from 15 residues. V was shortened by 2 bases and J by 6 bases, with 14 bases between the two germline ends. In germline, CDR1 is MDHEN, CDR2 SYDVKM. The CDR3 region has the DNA TGTGCCAGCAGTTTACTTTCGCAGGGAGGTCAGCCCCAGCATTTT. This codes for CASSLLSQGGQPQHF. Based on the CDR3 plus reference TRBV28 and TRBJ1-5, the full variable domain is DVKVTQSSRYLVKRTGEKVFLECVQDMDHENMFWYRQDPGLGLRLIYFSYDVKMKEKGDIPEGYSVSREKKERFSLILESASTNQTSMYLCASSLLSQGGQPQHFGDGTRLSIL.

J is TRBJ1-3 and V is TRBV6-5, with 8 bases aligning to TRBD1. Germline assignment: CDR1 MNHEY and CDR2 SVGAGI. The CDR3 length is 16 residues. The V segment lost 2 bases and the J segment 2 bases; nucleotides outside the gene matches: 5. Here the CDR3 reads CASSYTGQAAGNTIYF. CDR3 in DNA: TGTGCCAGCAGTTACACGGGACAGGCTGCTGGAAACACCATATATTTT.

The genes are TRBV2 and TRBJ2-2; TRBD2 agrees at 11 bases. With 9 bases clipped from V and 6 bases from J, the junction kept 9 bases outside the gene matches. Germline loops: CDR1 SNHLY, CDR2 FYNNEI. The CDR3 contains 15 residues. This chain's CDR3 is CASSSGRVAPGELFF. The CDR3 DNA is TGTGCCAGTAGTAGCGGGAGGGTGGCGCCCGGGGAGCTGTTTTTT.

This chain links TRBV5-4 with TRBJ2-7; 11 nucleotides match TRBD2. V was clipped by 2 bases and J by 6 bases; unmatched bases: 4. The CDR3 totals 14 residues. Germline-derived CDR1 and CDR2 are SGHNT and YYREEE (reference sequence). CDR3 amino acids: CASSFPGLAGEQYF. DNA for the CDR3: TGTGCCAGCAGCTTCCCAGGACTAGCGGGCGAGCAGTACTTC.

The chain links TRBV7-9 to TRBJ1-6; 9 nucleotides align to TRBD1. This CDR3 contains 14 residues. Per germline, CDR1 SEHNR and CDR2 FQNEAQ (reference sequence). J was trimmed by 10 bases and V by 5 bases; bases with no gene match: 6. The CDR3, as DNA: TGTGCCAGCAGCGTCGGACAGGGGAGATCACCCCTCCACTTT. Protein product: CASSVGQGRSPLHF.

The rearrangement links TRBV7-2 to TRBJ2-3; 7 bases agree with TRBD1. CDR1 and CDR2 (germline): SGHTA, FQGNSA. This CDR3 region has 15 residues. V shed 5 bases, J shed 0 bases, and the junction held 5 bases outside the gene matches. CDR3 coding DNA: TGTGCCAGCAGCCCAACCAGGGGGAGCACAGATACGCAGTATTTT. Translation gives CASSPTRGSTDTQYF.

The CDR3 nucleotides read TGTGCCAGCAGCCCCCGGCGTGCGGGAGGGTACAATGAGCAGTTCTTC. Protein product: CASSPRRAGGYNEQFF. The chain carries TRBV7-2 and TRBJ2-1; 9 nucleotides match TRBD2. CDR3 length: 16 residues. J lost 4 bases, V lost 5 bases, and 9 bases had no gene match. Germline lookup yields CDR1 SGHTA and CDR2 FQGNSA.

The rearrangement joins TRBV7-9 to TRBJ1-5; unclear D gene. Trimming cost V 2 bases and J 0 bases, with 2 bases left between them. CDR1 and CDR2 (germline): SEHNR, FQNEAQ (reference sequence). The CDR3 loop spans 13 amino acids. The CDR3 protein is CASSLSSNQPQHF. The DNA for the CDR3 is TGTGCCAGCAGCTTAAGTAGCAATCAGCCCCAGCATTTT.

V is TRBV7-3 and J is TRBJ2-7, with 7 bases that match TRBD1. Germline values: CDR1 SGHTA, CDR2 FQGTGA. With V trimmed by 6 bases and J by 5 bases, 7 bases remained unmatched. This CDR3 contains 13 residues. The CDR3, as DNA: TGTGCCAGCAGGAGGGGGCCGTTAGACGAGCAGTACTTC. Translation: CASRRGPLDEQYF.

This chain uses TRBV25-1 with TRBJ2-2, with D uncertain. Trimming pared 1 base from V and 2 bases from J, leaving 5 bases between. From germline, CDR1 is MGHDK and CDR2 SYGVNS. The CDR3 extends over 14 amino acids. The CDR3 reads CASSELANTGELFF. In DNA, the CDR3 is TGTGCCAGCAGTGAATTGGCAAACACCGGGGAGCTGTTTTTT.

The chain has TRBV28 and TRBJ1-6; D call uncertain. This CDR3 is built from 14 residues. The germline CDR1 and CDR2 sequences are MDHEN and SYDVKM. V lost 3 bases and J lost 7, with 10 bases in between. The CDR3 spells CASSFGGSNSPLHF. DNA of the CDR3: TGTGCCAGCAGTTTTGGTGGGTCCAATTCACCCCTCCACTTT.

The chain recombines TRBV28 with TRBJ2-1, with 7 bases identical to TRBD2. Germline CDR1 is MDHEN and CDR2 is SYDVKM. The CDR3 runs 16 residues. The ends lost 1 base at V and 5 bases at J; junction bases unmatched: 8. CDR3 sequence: CASSLYVASGNNEQFF. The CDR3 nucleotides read TGTGCCAGCAGTTTATATGTGGCTAGCGGAAACAATGAGCAGTTCTTC.